This passage covers 13 T cell receptor beta chains from one sample sequenced in a study of cytomegalovirus exposure and HLA in healthy donors. The data were produced by immunoSEQ multiplex PCR, yet TCRdb's version contains in-frame clones alone and is incomplete. Among fewer than 70,000 clones listed, about 96% were seen once. The sample taken for sequencing was PBMCs. Receptors were obtained from a man younger than 30 in good health and CMV-seronegative.

This rearrangement joins TRBV4-1 to TRBJ1-1, with D perhaps TRBD1 (5 bases). The CDR3 covers 15 residues. The V and J ends lost 2 bases and 3 bases respectively, with 13 bases between them. Germline V CDR1 and CDR2: MGHRA, YSYEKL. The CDR3 spells CASSQWLGGDTEAFF. The DNA for the CDR3 is TGCGCCAGCAGCCAATGGTTGGGGGGGGACACTGAAGCTTTCTTT.

The rearrangement links TRBV28 to TRBJ2-1; TRBD1 matches at 7 bases. Trimming cost V 6 bases and J 0 bases; bases outside gene matches: 14. Germline lookup yields CDR1 MDHEN and CDR2 SYDVKM. The length of the CDR3 is 18 residues. As DNA, the CDR3 is TGTGCCAGCAGCACGGATGAAGACCGGGACAGCTCCTACAATGAGCAGTTCTTC. Translating it yields CASSTDEDRDSSYNEQFF.

The V and J genes are TRBV5-1 and TRBJ1-1; tentative D call: TRBD1 (5 bases). In germline, CDR1 is SGHRS, CDR2 YFSETQ. This CDR3 region has 13 residues. V lost 1 base to trimming and J lost 6 bases, with 10 bases between them. This CDR3 is CASSLLGGAEAFF. In DNA, the CDR3 is TGCGCCAGCAGCTTGTTAGGAGGGGCTGAAGCTTTCTTT.

The J gene is TRBJ2-7, the V gene TRBV28, with D unclear. V lost 3 bases and J 5 bases, leaving 14 bases between the germline ends. Germline V gene lookup returns CDR1 MDHEN and CDR2 SYDVKM. The CDR3 runs 14 residues. The chain's CDR3 is CASSLIGEGHEQYF. CDR3 nucleotide sequence: TGTGCCAGCAGTTTGATCGGAGAAGGCCACGAGCAGTACTTC.

The rearrangement uses TRBV6-5 and TRBJ2-5; 12 nucleotides match TRBD1. V dropped 6 bases and J dropped 5; count of bases not matched to a gene: 4. The V gene's germline CDR1 is MNHEY and CDR2 SVGAGI. The CDR3 sequence is 14 residues long. The CDR3 coding sequence is TGTGCCAGCAGACCCGGGACAGGGGGCGAGACCCAGTACTTC. Residues: CASRPGTGGETQYF.

A word on this clone: The junction shows a germline mismatch at one end, possibly a read error. This sequence joins TRBV7-7 and TRBJ2-5; TRBD2 agrees at 9 bases. This CDR3 comprises 16 residues. The germline V gene encodes CDR1 SSHAT and CDR2 FNYEAQ (reference sequence). CDR3 sequence: CASSPGGGGPIETQYF. The CDR3 DNA reads as TGTGCTAGCAGCCCGGGCGGGGGGGGGCCGATCGAGACCCAGTACTTC.

The genes are TRBV4-1 and TRBJ2-5; 8 bases fit TRBD2. Looked up from germline, CDR1 is MGHRA and CDR2 is YSYEKL. V dropped 0 bases and J dropped 2; count of bases not matched to a gene: 2. The CDR3 sequence is 15 residues long. CDR3 bases: TGCGCCAGCAGCCAAGATAGCGGGGTACAAGAGACCCAGTACTTC. Translation gives CASSQDSGVQETQYF.

The rearrangement joins TRBV27 to TRBJ2-5; TRBD2 is a possible D gene (6 bases). Trimming stripped 6 bases from V and 4 bases from J, with 6 bases between. CDR3 length: 11 amino acids. Looked up from germline, CDR1 is MNHEY and CDR2 is SMNVEV (reference sequence). DNA of the CDR3: TGTGCCAGCAGAGCGGGAGAGACCCAGTACTTC. It is translated as CASRAGETQYF.

The rearrangement joins TRBV5-4 to TRBJ2-3; 8 bases agree with TRBD2. The CDR3 has 17 amino acids. The ends lost 4 bases at V and 6 bases at J; junction bases unmatched: 16. Per germline, CDR1 SGHNT and CDR2 YYREEE (reference sequence). CDR3 nucleotide sequence: TGTGCCAGCAGCCTGCCGGGGGGGGCGGGAGGTCGGGATACGCAGTATTTT. Translation gives CASSLPGGAGGRDTQYF.

The chain links TRBV5-4 to TRBJ2-5, with 14 nucleotides matching TRBD2. The CDR3 runs to 17 residues. V shed 5 bases and J 4 bases; nucleotides not matched to a gene: 10. Looked up from germline, CDR1 is SGHNT and CDR2 is YYREEE (reference sequence). The CDR3 reads CASSRKPGLAGAETQYF. CDR3 in DNA: TGTGCCAGCAGTCGGAAACCGGGACTAGCGGGAGCAGAGACCCAGTACTTC.

The J gene is TRBJ2-3, the V gene TRBV25-1, with 10 bases aligning to TRBD2. The V gene end was trimmed by 5 bases and the J gene end by 2 bases; junction bases not matched to a gene: 7. Germline loops: CDR1 MGHDK, CDR2 SYGVNS. The CDR3 covers 16 residues. In nucleotides, the CDR3 is TGTGCCAGCAGTACTCGGACTAGCGGATACACAGATACGCAGTATTTT. Protein product: CASSTRTSGYTDTQYF.

This rearrangement joins TRBV5-1 to TRBJ2-1, with 14 nucleotides matching TRBD2. From germline, CDR1 is SGHRS and CDR2 YFSETQ. There are 16 residues in the CDR3. Trimming took 4 bases from V and 8 from J; bases not matched to a gene: 8. CDR3: CASSPLGLAGVDEQFF. The CDR3 bases are TGCGCCAGCAGCCCGCTGGGACTAGCGGGAGTAGATGAGCAGTTCTTC.

In this sample, this clone turned up once. The rearrangement links TRBV11-2 to TRBJ2-7; 9 bases line up with TRBD2. There are 14 residues in the CDR3. Germline CDR1 SGHAT, CDR2 FQNNGV. V shed 5 bases and J 4 bases; nucleotides not matched to a gene: 6. DNA for the CDR3: TGTGCCAGCAGCCCCCCCCTAGCGGGATACGAGCAGTACTTC. Translating it yields CASSPPLAGYEQYF.